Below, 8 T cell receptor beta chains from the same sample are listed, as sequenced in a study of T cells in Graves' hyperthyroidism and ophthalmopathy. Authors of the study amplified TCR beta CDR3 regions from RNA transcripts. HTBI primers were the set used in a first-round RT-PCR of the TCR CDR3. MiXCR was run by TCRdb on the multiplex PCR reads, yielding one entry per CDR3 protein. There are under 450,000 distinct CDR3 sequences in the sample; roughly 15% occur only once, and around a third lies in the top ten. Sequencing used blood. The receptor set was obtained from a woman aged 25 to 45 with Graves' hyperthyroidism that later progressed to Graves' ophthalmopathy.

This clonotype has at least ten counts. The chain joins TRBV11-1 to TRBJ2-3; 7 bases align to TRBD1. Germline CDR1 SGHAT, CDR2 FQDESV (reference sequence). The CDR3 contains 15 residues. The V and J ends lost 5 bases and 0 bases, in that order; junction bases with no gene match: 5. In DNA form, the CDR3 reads TGTGCCAGCAGCACACGACAGGGAAGCACAGATACGCAGTATTTT. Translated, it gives CASSTRQGSTDTQYF.

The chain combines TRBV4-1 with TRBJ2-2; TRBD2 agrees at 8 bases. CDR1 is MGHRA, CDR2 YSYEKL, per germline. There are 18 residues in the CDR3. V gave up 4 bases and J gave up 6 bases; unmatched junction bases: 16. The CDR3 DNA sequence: TGCGCCAGCAGCCCTGCCCACGAGGAGCGGGAGTTCCCCGGGGAGCTGTTTTTT. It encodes CASSPAHEEREFPGELFF.

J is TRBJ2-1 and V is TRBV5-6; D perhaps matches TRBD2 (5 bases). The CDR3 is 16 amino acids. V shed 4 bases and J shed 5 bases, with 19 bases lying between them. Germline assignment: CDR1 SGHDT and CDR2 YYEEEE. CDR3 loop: CASSPTEEEVHNEQFF. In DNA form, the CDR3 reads TGTGCCAGCAGCCCGACGGAGGAGGAGGTCCACAATGAGCAGTTCTTC. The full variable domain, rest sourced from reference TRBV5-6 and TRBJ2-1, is DAGVTQSPTHLIKTRGQQVTLRCSPKSGHDTVSWYQQALGQGPQFIFQYYEEEERQRGNFPDRFSGHQFPNYSSELNVNALLLGDSALYLCASSPTEEEVHNEQFFGPGTRLTVL.

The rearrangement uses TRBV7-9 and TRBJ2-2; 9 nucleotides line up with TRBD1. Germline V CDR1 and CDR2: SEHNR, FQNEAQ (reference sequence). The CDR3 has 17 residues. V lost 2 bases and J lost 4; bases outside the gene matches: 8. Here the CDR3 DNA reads TGTGCCAGCAGCTTATCATGGACAGGGGTGACCACCGGGGAGCTGTTTTTT. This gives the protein CASSLSWTGVTTGELFF.

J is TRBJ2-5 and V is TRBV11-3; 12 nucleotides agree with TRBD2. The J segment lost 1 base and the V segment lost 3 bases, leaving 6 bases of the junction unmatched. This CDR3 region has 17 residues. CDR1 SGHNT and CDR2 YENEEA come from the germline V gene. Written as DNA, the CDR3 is TGTGCCAGCAGCTTCAACCGGACTAGCGGGGTCCAAGAGACCCAGTACTTC. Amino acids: CASSFNRTSGVQETQYF.

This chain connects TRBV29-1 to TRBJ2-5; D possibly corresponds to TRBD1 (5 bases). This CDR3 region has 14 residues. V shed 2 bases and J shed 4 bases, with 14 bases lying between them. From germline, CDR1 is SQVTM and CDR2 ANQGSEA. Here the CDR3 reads CSVERRTQGETQYF. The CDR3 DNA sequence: TGCAGCGTTGAAAGACGGACGCAGGGAGAGACCCAGTACTTC.

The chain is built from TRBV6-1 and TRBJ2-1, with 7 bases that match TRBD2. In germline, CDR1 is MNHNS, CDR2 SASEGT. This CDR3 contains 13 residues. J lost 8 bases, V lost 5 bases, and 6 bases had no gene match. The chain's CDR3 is CASSRGVGDEQFF. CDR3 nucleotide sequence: TGTGCCAGCAGTCGGGGGGTTGGGGATGAGCAGTTCTTC.

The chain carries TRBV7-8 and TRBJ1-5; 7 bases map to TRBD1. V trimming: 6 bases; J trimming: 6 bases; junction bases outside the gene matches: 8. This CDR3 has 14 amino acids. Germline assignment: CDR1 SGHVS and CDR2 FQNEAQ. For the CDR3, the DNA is TGTGCCAGCAGTCGCCCAGGGGGGCGTCAGCCCCAGCATTTT. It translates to CASSRPGGRQPQHF.